What follows are 17 T cell receptor beta chains derived from one specimen sequenced in a study of cytomegalovirus exposure and HLA in healthy donors. The PCR employed 60 Vbeta primers together with 13 Jbeta primers. The table came from immunoSEQ multiplex PCR; TCRdb's copy has only in-frame clones and leaves some out. The data hold about 160,000 clones, with approximately 82% observed a single time. Sequencing was done on a sample of PBMCs. These receptors were collected from a male donor in good health and CMV-seronegative.

The J gene is TRBJ1-5, the V gene TRBV28, with TRBD1 identical over 9 bases. V was clipped by 6 bases and J by 6 bases; unmatched bases: 12. Germline loops: CDR1 MDHEN, CDR2 SYDVKM. The length of the CDR3 is 16 residues. In nucleotides, the CDR3 is TGTGCCAGCAGCCCCTTCAGGACAGGGGTTAGTCAGCCCCAGCATTTT. It encodes CASSPFRTGVSQPQHF.

This chain links TRBV5-1 with TRBJ2-5; a possible D gene is TRBD1 (5 bases). The CDR3 length is 13 residues. V was cut by 5 bases and J by 1 base, with 9 bases left in between. CDR1 and CDR2 (germline): SGHRS, YFSETQ. The CDR3 protein is CASRSGFQETQYF. DNA for the CDR3: TGCGCCAGCAGATCAGGGTTCCAAGAGACCCAGTACTTC.

The V gene is TRBV27, the J gene TRBJ1-2; possibly TRBD1 for D (6 bases). The length of the CDR3 is 17 residues. V was cut by 3 bases and J by 0 bases, with 17 bases left in between. Per germline, CDR1 MNHEY and CDR2 SMNVEV (reference sequence). This CDR3 is CASSLGRGGAANYGYTF. For the CDR3, the DNA is TGTGCCAGCAGTTTGGGGCGGGGGGGGGCAGCTAACTATGGCTACACCTTC.

The genes are TRBV9 and TRBJ2-7, with TRBD1 as a possible D gene (6 bases). The germline V gene has CDR1 SGDLS and CDR2 YYNGEE. CDR3 length: 15 amino acids. Between the trimmed V and J ends, which lost 3 bases and 0 bases, there was a span of 13 bases. CDR3 in amino acids: CASSAGQMSSYEQYF. Written as DNA, the CDR3 is TGTGCCAGCAGCGCGGGACAAATGAGCTCCTACGAGCAGTACTTC. Combining the CDR3 with reference TRBV9 and TRBJ2-7 gives the whole variable domain DSGVTQTPKHLITATGQRVTLRCSPRSGDLSVYWYQQSLDQGLQFLIQYYNGEERAKGNILERFSAQQFPDLHSELNLSSLELGDSALYFCASSAGQMSSYEQYFGPGTRLTVT.

The rearrangement links TRBV11-2 to TRBJ2-7, with D unclear. This CDR3 has 11 residues. Germline V gene lookup returns CDR1 SGHAT and CDR2 FQNNGV. Trimming took 4 bases from V and 3 from J, leaving 4 bases between them. As DNA, the CDR3 is TGTGCCAGCAGCTCCAACTACGAGCAGTACTTC. Its protein product is CASSSNYEQYF. Based on the CDR3 plus reference TRBV11-2 and TRBJ2-7, the full variable domain is EAGVAQSPRYKIIEKRQSVAFWCNPISGHATLYWYQQILGQGPKLLIQFQNNGVVDDSQLPKDRFSAERLKGVDSTLKIQPAKLEDSAVYLCASSSNYEQYFGPGTRLTVT.

The chain carries TRBV7-9 and TRBJ2-3, with D possibly matching TRBD1 (6 bases). The CDR3 sequence is 13 residues long. Germline values: CDR1 SEHNR, CDR2 FQNEAQ (reference sequence). V gave up 8 bases and J gave up 4 bases, with 13 bases separating them. CDR3 nucleotides: TGTGCCAGCGGCAGGGGCTCAGCAGATACGCAGTATTTT. Protein product: CASGRGSADTQYF.

This chain uses TRBV14 with TRBJ2-3, with a weak D call TRBD1 (7 bases). V lost 4 bases and J 5 bases, leaving 13 bases between the germline ends. The CDR3 runs to 14 residues. In germline, CDR1 is SGHDN, CDR2 FVKESK. The CDR3 nucleotides are TGTGCCAGCAGCCGAATTCAGGGGGGAGATACGCAGTATTTT. The encoded protein is CASSRIQGGDTQYF. The variable domain in full, with the rest retrieved from reference TRBV14 and TRBJ2-3, is EAGVTQFPSHSVIEKGQTVTLRCDPISGHDNLYWYRRVMGKEIKFLLHFVKESKQDESGMPNNRFLAERTGGTYSTLKVQPAELEDSGVYFCASSRIQGGDTQYFGPGTRLTVL.

This rearrangement joins TRBV7-4 to TRBJ2-5; a weak D match, TRBD2 (5 bases). The CDR3 is 11 residues long. The germline V gene encodes CDR1 SGHVT and CDR2 SQSDAQ. The ends were cut back, 9 bases at V and 4 bases at J, with 9 bases in the middle. CDR3 residues: CARAARETQYF. CDR3 coding DNA: TGTGCCAGAGCGGCCCGAGAGACCCAGTACTTC. Full variable domain (missing parts from reference TRBV7-4 and TRBJ2-5): GAGVSQSPRYKVAKRGRDVALRCDSISGHVTLYWYRQTLGQGSEVLTYSQSDAQRDKSGRPSGRFSAERPERSVSTLKIQRTEQGDSAVYLCARAARETQYFGPGTRLLVL.

This chain connects TRBV19 to TRBJ1-1, with a tentative D call TRBD1 (5 bases). Germline lookup yields CDR1 LNHDA and CDR2 SQIVND (reference sequence). The germline V and J ends were trimmed by 0 bases and 4 bases, with 6 bases remaining between them. This CDR3 is built from 13 residues. The CDR3 spells CASSIEGGTEAFF. The CDR3 bases are TGTGCCAGTAGTATAGAGGGGGGCACTGAAGCTTTCTTT. Filled out from reference TRBV19 and TRBJ1-1, the complete variable domain reads DGGITQSPKYLFRKEGQNVTLSCEQNLNHDAMYWYRQDPGQGLRLIYYSQIVNDFQKGDIAEGYSVSREKKESFPLTVTSAQKNPTAFYLCASSIEGGTEAFFGQGTRLTVV.

J is TRBJ1-5 and V is TRBV12-5; D unresolved. Trimming took off 1 base at V and 8 bases at J, with 15 bases between the two ends. Germline V gives CDR1 LGHNT, CDR2 FRNRAP. The CDR3 sequence is 15 residues long. CDR3 in amino acids: CASGLGNPGSEPQHF. The CDR3, as DNA: TGTGCTAGTGGTTTGGGAAACCCGGGGTCGGAGCCCCAGCATTTT.

The chain links TRBV6-1 to TRBJ1-6, with D tentatively TRBD1 (6 bases). The V gene lost 1 base and the J gene lost 8 bases, with 12 bases spanning the gap. Germline V gene sequence: CDR1 MNHNS, CDR2 SASEGT. This CDR3 has 15 residues. CDR3 protein: CASSEEPGGYSPLHF. The CDR3 DNA follows: TGTGCCAGCAGTGAAGAACCGGGGGGCTATTCACCCCTCCACTTT.

The genes are TRBV7-6 and TRBJ2-2; D is ambiguous. The CDR3 contains 16 residues. Looked up from germline, CDR1 is SGHVS and CDR2 is FNYEAQ. The V end lost 0 bases, the J end lost 8 bases, and 16 bases lay between the germline ends. In DNA, the CDR3 is TGTGCCAGCAGCTTAGCTACCCAGGCCCCGGTGGGGGAGCTGTTTTTT. Encoded protein: CASSLATQAPVGELFF. Variable domain in full (rest from reference TRBV7-6 and TRBJ2-2): GAGVSQSPRYKVTKRGQDVALRCDPISGHVSLYWYRQALGQGPEFLTYFNYEAQQDKSGLPNDRFSAERPEGSISTLTIQRTEQRDSAMYRCASSLATQAPVGELFFGEGSRLTVL.

This clone showed up just once. This specimen includes other DNA sequences encoding the same CDR3. The J gene is TRBJ2-7, the V gene TRBV4-3, with a tentative D call TRBD2 (5 bases). The CDR3 is 15 residues long. V shed 0 bases and J shed 2 bases, with 11 bases lying between them. Germline CDR1 and CDR2: LGHNA and YSLEER. The CDR3 bases are TGCGCCAGCAGCCAAGATTTAGCCGGGGCCTACGAGCAGTACTTC. This gives the protein CASSQDLAGAYEQYF.

CDR3 in amino acids: CASSFQGPHSGNTIYF. The CDR3 nucleotides are TGTGCCAGCAGCTTCCAGGGCCCGCACTCTGGAAACACCATATATTTT. V usage is TRBV7-8 and J usage is TRBJ1-3, with a possible D match to TRBD1 (5 bases). V was clipped by 3 bases and J by 0 bases, with 12 bases between them. This CDR3 comprises 16 residues. Germline V gives CDR1 SGHVS, CDR2 FQNEAQ. The full variable domain, in which reference TRBV7-8 and TRBJ1-3 provide the parts outside the CDR3, is GAGVSQSPRYKVAKRGQDVALRCDPISGHVSLFWYQQALGQGPEFLTYFQNEAQLDKSGLPSDRFFAERPEGSVSTLKIQRTQQEDSAVYLCASSFQGPHSGNTIYFGEGSWLTVV.

The V gene is TRBV7-8, the J gene TRBJ2-1, with unresolved D. V was trimmed by 1 base and J by 3 bases, leaving 7 bases between them. This CDR3 region has 14 residues. Germline V gene data show CDR1 as SGHVS and CDR2 as FQNEAQ. In nucleotides, the CDR3 is TGTGCCAGCAGCTTAGTTGACATCTACAATGAGCAGTTCTTC. Its translation: CASSLVDIYNEQFF.

The J gene is TRBJ2-7, the V gene TRBV11-3; D gene ambiguous. This CDR3 has 13 residues. The V and J ends lost 1 base and 0 bases respectively, with 4 bases between them. CDR1 is SGHNT and CDR2 is YENEEA in the germline V gene. The CDR3 sequence is CASSLGSSYEQYF. The CDR3 DNA follows: TGTGCCAGCAGCTTAGGCAGCTCCTACGAGCAGTACTTC.

This chain uses TRBV7-2 with TRBJ1-1, with TRBD1 identical over 11 bases. Germline trimming cut 5 bases from V and 4 bases from J; bases unmatched to any gene: 12. This CDR3 is 17 amino acids long. The germline V gene encodes CDR1 SGHTA and CDR2 FQGNSA. The CDR3 reads CASSKRTGGRVSTEAFF. The CDR3 bases are TGTGCCAGCAGCAAGCGGACAGGGGGCCGGGTGAGCACTGAAGCTTTCTTT.